These 30 T cell receptor beta chains share one sample of origin, sequenced in a study of cytomegalovirus exposure and HLA in healthy donors. PCR amplification relied on 60 Vbeta primers (plus 13 Jbeta primers). Sequencing used immunoSEQ multiplex PCR; TCRdb keeps in-frame clones, though not all of them. The top ten hold roughly 10% of the sample, which has approximately 130,000 clones, about 81% seen once. The sequenced sample was PBMCs. These receptors were taken from a woman aged 50 to 65 in good health and CMV-seropositive.

This clone was detected once. J is TRBJ2-7 and V is TRBV9; TRBD2 aligns across 8 bases. Losses at the gene ends were 3 bases for V and 0 bases for J; bases not matched to a gene: 5. CDR3 length: 15 residues. Germline V lookup: CDR1 SGDLS, CDR2 YYNGEE. Written as DNA, the CDR3 is TGTGCCAGCAGCGCAAGCGGGAGCCCCTCCTACGAGCAGTACTTC. Translating it yields CASSASGSPSYEQYF.

This chain links TRBV5-4 with TRBJ2-5, with D unclear. The V gene's germline CDR1 is SGHNT and CDR2 YYREEE (reference sequence). Trimming pared 4 bases from V and 1 base from J, leaving 11 bases between. The CDR3 loop spans 14 amino acids. The CDR3 sequence is CASSPFQIQETQYF. In nucleotides, the CDR3 is TGTGCCAGCAGCCCATTCCAGATCCAAGAGACCCAGTACTTC. Complete variable domain (other parts from reference TRBV5-4 and TRBJ2-5): ETGVTQSPTHLIKTRGQQVTLRCSSQSGHNTVSWYQQALGQGPQFIFQYYREEENGRGNFPPRFSGLQFPNYSSELNVNALELDDSALYLCASSPFQIQETQYFGPGTRLLVL.

The V and J genes are TRBV19 and TRBJ2-5; 9 bases align to TRBD2. CDR3 length: 15 residues. Germline V gives CDR1 LNHDA, CDR2 SQIVND (reference sequence). Trimming took 3 bases from V and 5 from J; bases not matched to a gene: 7. CDR3 residues: CASSIGGGGAETQYF. CDR3 coding DNA: TGTGCCAGTAGTATCGGCGGGGGGGGCGCGGAGACCCAGTACTTC.

DNA for the CDR3: TGTGCCAGCAGCTCTAGTTTGGAGACCCAGTACTTC. It encodes CASSSSLETQYF. The chain links TRBV7-9 to TRBJ2-5; D remains unclear. The V gene's germline CDR1 is SEHNR and CDR2 FQNEAQ (reference sequence). Trimming shortened V by 4 bases and J by 5 bases, and 8 bases separated the two germline ends. CDR3 length: 12 residues.

The rearrangement uses TRBV10-3 and TRBJ2-5; tentatively, D is TRBD2 (5 bases). CDR1 is ENHRY and CDR2 is SYGVKD in the germline V gene. Trimming shortened V by 6 bases and J by 1 base, and 9 bases separated the two germline ends. CDR3 length: 13 residues. CDR3 region: CAIRPAGQETQYF. The DNA for the CDR3 is TGTGCCATCAGACCGGCGGGCCAAGAGACCCAGTACTTC.

This clone appeared once. This chain connects TRBV6-1 to TRBJ1-6; D is undetermined. Germline-derived CDR1 and CDR2 are MNHNS and SASEGT. CDR3 length: 14 amino acids. Trimming pared 1 base from V and 7 bases from J, leaving 8 bases between. CDR3 DNA sequence: TGTGCCAGCAGTGAAGGGAGAGGGAATTCACCCCTCCACTTT. This translates into CASSEGRGNSPLHF.

This sequence joins TRBV11-3 and TRBJ2-7; D perhaps matches TRBD1 (6 bases). The germline V and J ends were trimmed by 0 bases and 5 bases, with 14 bases remaining between them. This CDR3 comprises 15 residues. Germline V gives CDR1 SGHNT, CDR2 YENEEA. The CDR3 sequence is CASSLDRGRGHEQYF. Written as DNA, the CDR3 is TGTGCCAGCAGCTTAGATCGGGGCAGGGGCCACGAGCAGTACTTC.

This chain connects TRBV6-4 to TRBJ1-1; maybe TRBD1 (5 bases). CDR1 and CDR2 (germline): MRHNA, SNTAGT. The CDR3 has 16 amino acids. Trimming removed 6 bases at V and 0 bases at J, with 17 bases between. The CDR3 spells CASSPRGPGMNTEAFF. The DNA of the CDR3 is TGTGCCAGCAGCCCCCGAGGTCCAGGGATGAACACTGAAGCTTTCTTT.

A few counts support this clone. The same CDR3 arises from other DNA sequences in this sample as well. V gene TRBV5-1 combines with J gene TRBJ2-3, with 10 bases aligning to TRBD2. The CDR3 is made up of 15 amino acids. Looked up from germline, CDR1 is SGHRS and CDR2 is YFSETQ. J gave up 0 bases and V 2 bases, and 0 bases lay outside the gene matches. The CDR3 spells CASSLAGGSTDTQYF. The CDR3 DNA is TGCGCCAGCAGCTTAGCGGGGGGGAGCACAGATACGCAGTATTTT.

J is TRBJ1-2 and V is TRBV6-1; no definite D call. Trimming took off 5 bases at V and 1 base at J, with 11 bases between the two ends. The CDR3 is 14 amino acids. CDR1 and CDR2 from the germline V gene are MNHNS and SASEGT. The CDR3 region is CASSFTTDNYGYTF. DNA for the CDR3: TGTGCCAGCAGTTTCACCACAGATAACTATGGCTACACCTTC.

The rearrangement uses TRBV5-6 and TRBJ2-2, with 11 bases identical to TRBD2. V gave up 5 bases and J gave up 7 bases; unmatched junction bases: 7. This CDR3 region has 15 residues. Per germline, CDR1 SGHDT and CDR2 YYEEEE. CDR3 nucleotide sequence: TGTGCCAGCAGGGTTAGCGGGAGGGCCGTCGGGGAGCTGTTTTTT. It is translated as CASRVSGRAVGELFF. The variable domain in full, with the rest retrieved from reference TRBV5-6 and TRBJ2-2, is DAGVTQSPTHLIKTRGQQVTLRCSPKSGHDTVSWYQQALGQGPQFIFQYYEEEERQRGNFPDRFSGHQFPNYSSELNVNALLLGDSALYLCASRVSGRAVGELFFGEGSRLTVL.

This clone was counted between two and nine times. The chain uses TRBV18 and TRBJ2-7; 7 positions agree with TRBD1. CDR3 length: 15 residues. The V segment lost 6 bases and the J segment 5 bases; nucleotides outside the gene matches: 13. CDR1 is KGHSH and CDR2 is LQKENI in the germline V gene. DNA of the CDR3: TGTGCCAGCTCCCTCACAGGGGACACTAGGGACGAGCAGTACTTC. This gives the protein CASSLTGDTRDEQYF.

The CDR3 reads CASSPGTGGSAGYGYTF. The CDR3 nucleotides read TGCGCCAGCAGCCCCGGGACAGGGGGCTCAGCAGGCTATGGCTACACCTTC. The genes are TRBV4-3 and TRBJ1-2; 12 bases fit TRBD1. The V gene end was trimmed by 4 bases and the J gene end by 4 bases; junction bases not matched to a gene: 10. Germline lookup yields CDR1 LGHNA and CDR2 YSLEER. CDR3 size: 17 residues.

The J gene is TRBJ2-7, the V gene TRBV6-4; 10 bases are a match to TRBD2. CDR1 MRHNA and CDR2 SNTAGT come from the germline V gene. J lost 7 bases, V lost 0 bases, and 12 bases had no gene match. CDR3 size: 17 residues. The CDR3 coding sequence is TGTGCCAGCAGTGACTCGAGCCAGCGGGAGGGCCAAGGGGAGCAGTACTTC. The encoded protein is CASSDSSQREGQGEQYF.

The rearrangement joins TRBV4-3 to TRBJ2-5, with D possibly matching TRBD2 (6 bases). V dropped 4 bases and J dropped 2 bases, with 20 bases sitting between them. Germline V lookup: CDR1 LGHNA, CDR2 YSLEER. CDR3 size: 17 residues. CDR3 sequence: CASSPSRGLGPQETQYF. The CDR3 nucleotides read TGCGCCAGCAGCCCCAGCCGGGGACTCGGGCCGCAAGAGACCCAGTACTTC.

The rearrangement links TRBV2 to TRBJ2-2; D ambiguous. CDR3 length: 16 amino acids. V lost 9 bases to trimming and J lost 3 bases, with 20 bases between them. Germline V CDR1 and CDR2: SNHLY, FYNNEI. The CDR3 loop reads CASRRHTTPDTGELFF. The CDR3, as DNA: TGTGCCAGTCGTAGACATACCACCCCGGACACCGGGGAGCTGTTTTTT. The variable domain in full, completed from reference TRBV2 and TRBJ2-2, reads EPEVTQTPSHQVTQMGQEVILRCVPISNHLYFYWYRQILGQKVEFLVSFYNNEISEKSEIFDDQFSVERPDGSNFTLKIRSTKLEDSAMYFCASRRHTTPDTGELFFGEGSRLTVL.

This clone was observed a handful of times. J is TRBJ1-2 and V is TRBV29-1; 7 bases match TRBD1. The V gene end was trimmed by 7 bases and the J gene end by 12 bases; junction bases not matched to a gene: 20. Per germline, CDR1 SQVTM and CDR2 ANQGSEA. The CDR3 is made up of 14 amino acids. CDR3 amino acids: CSASPTSTGLDNTF. As DNA, the CDR3 is TGCAGCGCCAGTCCGACGTCGACAGGGCTAGATAACACCTTC. Together with reference TRBV29-1 and TRBJ1-2, the CDR3 gives the full variable domain: SAVISQKPSRDICQRGTSLTIQCQVDSQVTMMFWYRQQPGQSLTLIATANQGSEATYESGFVIDKFPISRPNLTFSTLTVSNMSPEDSSIYLCSASPTSTGLDNTFGSGTRLTVV.

V gene TRBV25-1 combines with J gene TRBJ2-7, with 9 bases fitting TRBD1. V trimming: 3 bases; J trimming: 2 bases; junction bases outside the gene matches: 2. The CDR3 is 14 residues long. Germline V gene lookup returns CDR1 MGHDK and CDR2 SYGVNS. The CDR3 region has the DNA TGTGCCAGCAGTGATTGGGACAGGGCCTACGAGCAGTACTTC. Its translation is CASSDWDRAYEQYF.

This clone occurred a few times. The rearrangement uses TRBV18 and TRBJ2-2; no firm D call. The CDR3 runs to 19 residues. Germline CDR1 reads KGHSH; CDR2 reads LQKENI. Trimming left V 0 bases short and J 0 bases short, with 17 bases between. The CDR3 DNA follows: TGTGCCAGCTCACCACCAGCCCCCCTTGTCCTAACGAACACCGGGGAGCTGTTTTTT. Translated, it gives CASSPPAPLVLTNTGELFF.

The chain links TRBV19 to TRBJ2-2, with 7 bases aligning to TRBD1. From germline, CDR1 is LNHDA and CDR2 SQIVND (reference sequence). V trimming: 1 base; J trimming: 4 bases; junction bases outside the gene matches: 6. This CDR3 is built from 16 residues. The CDR3 bases are TGTGCCAGTAGTATAGTATCCGGGACAGCCACCGGGGAGCTGTTTTTT. Residues: CASSIVSGTATGELFF.

This chain uses TRBV2 with TRBJ2-3; D remains unclear. V lost 0 bases and J 3 bases, leaving 16 bases between the germline ends. The CDR3 has 17 residues. Germline V gene sequence: CDR1 SNHLY, CDR2 FYNNEI. The DNA of the CDR3 is TGTGCCAGCAGTGAAGCGCGTGACACCCAAGGAACAGATACGCAGTATTTT. Protein: CASSEARDTQGTDTQYF.

This clone was recorded a few times. This chain connects TRBV7-9 to TRBJ1-2; the D is unclear. Germline assignment: CDR1 SEHNR and CDR2 FQNEAQ (reference sequence). Trimming took off 1 base at V and 13 bases at J, with 16 bases between the two ends. The CDR3 loop spans 13 amino acids. CDR3 bases: TGTGCCAGCAGCTTAGATTATTCGGGAGTCGGCACCTTC. Translating it yields CASSLDYSGVGTF. Full variable domain (missing parts from reference TRBV7-9 and TRBJ1-2): DTGVSQNPRHKITKRGQNVTFRCDPISEHNRLYWYRQTLGQGPEFLTYFQNEAQLEKSRLLSDRFSAERPKGSFSTLEIQRTEQGDSAMYLCASSLDYSGVGTFGSGTRLTVV.

V is TRBV10-3 and J is TRBJ1-1; 9 nucleotides agree with TRBD1. Unmatched junction bases numbered 5, after V lost 6 bases and J lost 0 bases. This CDR3 is built from 15 residues. Germline lookup yields CDR1 ENHRY and CDR2 SYGVKD. The CDR3 protein is CAISHRGRMNTEAFF. CDR3 sequence (DNA): TGTGCCATCAGCCACAGGGGGCGAATGAACACTGAAGCTTTCTTT.

The genes are TRBV14 and TRBJ1-1; D remains ambiguous. Trimming took 6 bases from V and 11 from J, leaving 13 bases between them. Germline CDR1 reads SGHDN; CDR2 reads FVKESK. This CDR3 contains 11 residues. The CDR3 bases are TGTGCCAGCAGTGACCCCGGGGAGGCTTTCTTT. It specifies CASSDPGEAFF.

On this clone: Within the sample, other DNA sequences also encode this same CDR3. This sequence joins TRBV29-1 and TRBJ1-1; TRBD1 matches at 7 bases. Unmatched junction bases numbered 3, after V lost 5 bases and J lost 0 bases. Looked up from germline, CDR1 is SQVTM and CDR2 is ANQGSEA. The CDR3 has 13 amino acids. CDR3 region: CSVNRGMNTEAFF. Here the CDR3 DNA reads TGCAGCGTTAACAGGGGAATGAACACTGAAGCTTTCTTT. Using reference TRBV29-1 and TRBJ1-1 for the parts outside the CDR3, the full variable domain is SAVISQKPSRDICQRGTSLTIQCQVDSQVTMMFWYRQQPGQSLTLIATANQGSEATYESGFVIDKFPISRPNLTFSTLTVSNMSPEDSSIYLCSVNRGMNTEAFFGQGTRLTVV.

This chain uses TRBV27 with TRBJ1-2, with 7 bases lining up with TRBD1. V gave up 3 bases and J gave up 8 bases; unmatched junction bases: 3. This CDR3 contains 12 residues. Germline values: CDR1 MNHEY, CDR2 SMNVEV (reference sequence). The CDR3 nucleotides read TGTGCCAGCAGTTTCAGGGGGGAAGGCTACACCTTC. Encoded protein: CASSFRGEGYTF.

This clone has at least ten counts. The chain recombines TRBV4-3 with TRBJ1-5; a weak D match, TRBD1 (6 bases). CDR1 and CDR2 from the germline V gene are LGHNA and YSLEER. This CDR3 comprises 17 residues. V lost 0 bases to trimming and J lost 1 base, with 13 bases between them. CDR3 sequence (DNA): TGCGCCAGCAGCCAAGATGCCAGGGGAGGGAGCAATCAGCCCCAGCATTTT. This codes for CASSQDARGGSNQPQHF.

The rearrangement links TRBV30 to TRBJ1-2, with a tentative D call TRBD1 (6 bases). Germline-derived CDR1 and CDR2 are GTSNPN and SVGIG (reference sequence). The CDR3 is made up of 14 amino acids. Deletions cut 8 bases from V and 2 bases from J, with 18 bases between. The CDR3 sequence is CAHDLQGSNYGYTF. In nucleotides, the CDR3 is TGTGCCCACGACTTACAGGGATCCAACTATGGCTACACCTTC.

This sequence joins TRBV18 and TRBJ2-7; weak D call: TRBD2 (6 bases). V was cut by 1 base and J by 4 bases, with 17 bases left in between. This CDR3 contains 16 residues. Germline values: CDR1 KGHSH, CDR2 LQKENI. In nucleotides, the CDR3 is TGTGCCAGCTCACCACTTGTCGGGAGTTCGCAGTACGAGCAGTACTTC. This translates into CASSPLVGSSQYEQYF.

The chain is built from TRBV13 and TRBJ1-4, with 8 bases identical to TRBD1. Germline-derived CDR1 and CDR2 are PRHDT and FYEKMQ (reference sequence). Trimming removed 5 bases from V and 2 bases from J; junction bases left unmatched: 10. This CDR3 is 17 amino acids long. Here the CDR3 reads CASSNLQGAHTNEKLFF. The CDR3 coding sequence is TGTGCCAGCAGCAACCTGCAGGGGGCTCACACTAATGAAAAACTGTTTTTT.